This entry features one TCR beta chain sequence. Its specificity is not known. The data originate from a study of CD4 T cells in relation to SARS-CoV-2 and coronaviruses. CD4+ T cells from unexposed donors were obtained before the COVID-19 pandemic (2011-2018). CD4+ T cells were isolated from the cells after 10 days of culture. Only in-frame clones appear in the TCRdb table, and some are missing; sequencing was by immunoSEQ multiplex PCR. The sample lists about 22,000 clones; around three quarters were seen once. Germline V gene data show CDR1 as SGHRS and CDR2 as YFSETQ. V lost 0 bases, J lost 0 bases, and 7 bases lay in between. The CDR3 sequence is 14 residues long.

The sample was CD4+ T cells from PBMCs, cultured in vitro. The source of this sequence is a human donor in good health. The rearrangement uses TRBV5-1 and TRBJ2-7; D ambiguous. CDR3 in amino acids: CASSLGPSSYEQYF. Here the CDR3 DNA reads TGCGCCAGCAGCTTGGGACCCAGCTCCTACGAGCAGTACTTC.